This T cell receptor (beta chain) was recovered during a study of cytomegalovirus exposure and HLA in healthy donors. General study results and limits: In an earlier analysis, in fewer than 700 donors, most V segments appeared productive either ~87% or ~30% of the time. Some V segments, including TRBV6-2 and TRBV6-3, were excluded as indistinguishable. Analyzed later, association rates of TCRs varied across HLA loci, with DRB1 most and HLA-C fewest.

CDR1 is SGHNT and CDR2 is YENEEA in the germline V gene. V gave up 6 bases and J gave up 4 bases, with 22 bases separating them. The CDR3 is made up of 18 amino acids. To note about this clone: The antigen is not known.

This PCR relied on a set of 60 Vbeta primers and 13 Jbeta primers. The table came from immunoSEQ multiplex PCR; TCRdb's copy has only in-frame clones and leaves some out. This sample has approximately 140,000 clones, with approximately 84% found just once. This chain uses TRBV11-3 with TRBJ1-6; D is unresolved. The sequencing input was PBMCs. The TCR comes from a woman between 35 and 50 years old in good health and CMV-seronegative. The CDR3 loop reads CASRPRKSALRYNSPLHF. CDR3 DNA sequence: TGTGCCAGCAGACCGCGGAAGAGCGCCTTAAGATATAATTCACCCCTCCACTTT.